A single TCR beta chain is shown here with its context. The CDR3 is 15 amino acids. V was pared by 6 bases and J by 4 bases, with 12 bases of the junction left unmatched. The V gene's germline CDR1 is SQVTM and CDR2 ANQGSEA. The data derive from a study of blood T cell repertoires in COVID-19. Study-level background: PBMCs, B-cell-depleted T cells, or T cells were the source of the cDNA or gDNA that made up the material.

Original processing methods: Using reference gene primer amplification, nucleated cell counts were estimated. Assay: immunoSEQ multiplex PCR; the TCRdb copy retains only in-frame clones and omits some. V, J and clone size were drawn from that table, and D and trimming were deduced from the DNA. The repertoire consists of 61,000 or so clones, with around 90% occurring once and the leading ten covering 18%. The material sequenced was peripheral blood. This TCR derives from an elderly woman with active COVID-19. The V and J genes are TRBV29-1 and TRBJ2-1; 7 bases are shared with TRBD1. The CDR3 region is CSVPRGQGEYNEQFF. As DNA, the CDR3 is TGCAGCGTCCCGAGGGGGCAGGGGGAGTACAATGAGCAGTTCTTC.